The 11 T cell receptor beta chains given below trace back to one sample, sequenced in a study of T cell responses to AZD1222 COVID-19 vaccine. Assay: immunoSEQ multiplex PCR; the TCRdb copy retains only in-frame clones and omits some. This repertoire shows tens of thousands of clones, roughly 80% found once; its top ten account for about 50%. The input for sequencing was peripheral blood, taken 28 days after the second AZD1222 dose. The origin of the receptors is an adult who received the AZD1222 COVID-19 vaccine.

This clone occurred a few times. The chain is built from TRBV7-8 and TRBJ1-2; the D gene is possibly TRBD1 (6 bases). CDR1 SGHVS and CDR2 FQNEAQ come from the germline V gene. Trimming took off 11 bases at V and 3 bases at J, with 16 bases between the two ends. CDR3 length: 13 residues. CDR3 in DNA: TGTGCCGTACGGGGGGGGCTCGACTATGGCTACACCTTC. Its translation: CAVRGGLDYGYTF.

The chain recombines TRBV12-3 or TRBV12-4 with TRBJ2-5; D not certain. The germline V and J ends were trimmed by 4 bases and 5 bases, with 11 bases remaining between them. The CDR3 extends over 13 amino acids. CDR3: CASSWASFETQYF. CDR3 coding DNA: TGTGCCAGCAGTTGGGCTAGTTTTGAGACCCAGTACTTC.

The V call is TRBV7-8, the J call TRBJ1-2; 8 bases align to TRBD1. CDR1 and CDR2 (germline): SGHVS, FQNEAQ. The junction had 14 bases not matched to a gene; V was cut back by 5 bases and J by 3 bases. The CDR3 contains 17 residues. CDR3 loop: CASSPRTGILRDYGYTF. CDR3 DNA: TGTGCCAGCAGCCCCCGGACAGGGATTCTAAGGGACTATGGCTACACCTTC.

The gene calls are TRBV28 and TRBJ1-1, with no clear D. V lost 3 bases and J lost 4, with 6 bases in between. The CDR3 has 12 amino acids. Germline lookup yields CDR1 MDHEN and CDR2 SYDVKM. The CDR3 is CASSFRGTEAFF. For the CDR3, the DNA is TGTGCCAGCAGTTTTCGGGGCACTGAAGCTTTCTTT. Variable domain in full (rest from reference TRBV28 and TRBJ1-1): DVKVTQSSRYLVKRTGEKVFLECVQDMDHENMFWYRQDPGLGLRLIYFSYDVKMKEKGDIPEGYSVSREKKERFSLILESASTNQTSMYLCASSFRGTEAFFGQGTRLTVV.

The rearrangement joins TRBV20-1 to TRBJ1-2, with TRBD1 as a possible D gene (5 bases). The germline V gene encodes CDR1 DFQATT and CDR2 SNEGSKA (reference sequence). Trimming stripped 8 bases from V and 2 bases from J, with 9 bases between. The CDR3 loop spans 11 amino acids. For the CDR3, the DNA is TGCAGTCAGGGATCCAACTATGGCTACACCTTC. Translation gives CSQGSNYGYTF.

This chain joins TRBV28 and TRBJ1-4; 9 bases fit TRBD1. The CDR3 consists of 14 residues. Per germline, CDR1 MDHEN and CDR2 SYDVKM. V lost 7 bases to trimming and J lost 6 bases; unmatched junction nucleotides: 6. The CDR3 coding sequence is TGTGCCAGCACATCCGGGACAGGGTATGAAAAACTGTTTTTT. Protein sequence: CASTSGTGYEKLFF.

J is TRBJ1-2 and V is TRBV6-2 or TRBV6-3, with D perhaps TRBD1 (6 bases). This CDR3 has 16 amino acids. V dropped 6 bases and J dropped 4 bases, with 21 bases sitting between them. CDR1 is MNHEY and CDR2 is SVGEGT in the germline V gene. In DNA form, the CDR3 reads TGTGCCAGCAGCAATCATGGAGGCAGGGGTGTCTATGGCTACACCTTC. It translates to CASSNHGGRGVYGYTF.

The chain employs TRBV18 and TRBJ2-6, with TRBD1 matching 7 bases. The V segment lost 1 base and the J segment 0 bases; nucleotides outside the gene matches: 0. Germline V lookup: CDR1 KGHSH, CDR2 LQKENI. This CDR3 is 16 amino acids long. This chain's CDR3 is CASSPRDSSGANVLTF. The DNA of the CDR3 is TGTGCCAGCTCACCACGGGACAGCTCTGGGGCCAACGTCCTGACTTTC.

The table lists this clone with a count of one. The CDR3 region is CASFTGTSPTGELFF. As DNA, the CDR3 is TGTGCCAGCTTTACCGGGACAAGCCCCACCGGGGAGCTGTTTTTT. The chain recombines TRBV18 with TRBJ2-2, with D possibly TRBD1 on 6 matching bases. With 7 bases removed from V and 4 bases from J, the gap between germline ends came to 16 bases. CDR3 size: 15 residues. CDR1 and CDR2 from the germline V gene are KGHSH and LQKENI.

The J gene is TRBJ2-1, the V gene TRBV7-9; D is ambiguous. This CDR3 has 14 residues. V lost 5 bases and J lost 7, with 15 bases in between. CDR1 and CDR2 (germline): SEHNR, FQNEAQ (reference sequence). The CDR3 sequence is CASSPERIGNEQFF. Here the CDR3 DNA reads TGTGCCAGCAGCCCTGAAAGGATCGGTAATGAGCAGTTCTTC. Variable domain in full (rest from reference TRBV7-9 and TRBJ2-1): DTGVSQNPRHKITKRGQNVTFRCDPISEHNRLYWYRQTLGQGPEFLTYFQNEAQLEKSRLLSDRFSAERPKGSFSTLEIQRTEQGDSAMYLCASSPERIGNEQFFGPGTRLTVL.

The chain employs TRBV7-3 and TRBJ2-3; TRBD2 might be the D (5 bases). The germline V gene encodes CDR1 SGHTA and CDR2 FQGTGA. V was cut by 8 bases and J by 3 bases, with 18 bases left in between. The CDR3 length is 15 residues. In nucleotides, the CDR3 is TGTGCCAGCGCCCCGGTGGCAGGACTTACAGATACGCAGTATTTT. This gives the protein CASAPVAGLTDTQYF. The full variable domain, in which reference TRBV7-3 and TRBJ2-3 provide the parts outside the CDR3, is GAGVSQTPSNKVTEKGKYVELRCDPISGHTALYWYRQSLGQGPEFLIYFQGTGAADDSGLPNDRFFAVRPEGSVSTLKIQRTERGDSAVYLCASAPVAGLTDTQYFGPGTRLTVL.